This TCR beta chain was obtained from a study of T cell repertoires in cytomegalovirus infection. The CDR3 extends over 18 amino acids. V lost 2 bases and J lost 4; bases outside the gene matches: 14. TCRdb redid the calling of the reads with MiXCR, one entry per CDR3 protein. The sample has about 55,000 distinct CDR3 sequences, over 15% seen once. Study conclusions and caveats: Frequencies of public TCR beta families were cumulated, and this identified carriers of CMV plus the relevant HLA. The ex vivo response was dominated by HLA-C-restricted CMV-specific TCR beta clonotypes.

Remarks on this clonotype: The antigen remains undetermined.

J is TRBJ2-3 and V is TRBV12-3 or TRBV12-4; TRBD2 matches 8 bases. The clonotype originates from a human donor in good health (CMV status not recorded). Some clones in this sample may be carry-over from other donors' samples. This specimen was CD8+ T cells from cultured PBMCs, taken from culture after CMV antigen stimulation. This chain's CDR3 is CASSLFPGGRTFADTQYF. CDR3 bases: TGTGCCAGCAGTTTATTTCCGGGCGGGAGGACGTTCGCAGATACGCAGTATTTT.